The T cell receptor (beta chain) under discussion was sequenced for a study of T-cell reconstitution after alpha-beta-depleted transplantation in children. In this sample, this clonotype turned up a few times. Molecular barcoding with unique molecular identifiers was used for the TCRbeta library. TCRdb re-called the PCR reads through MiXCR, storing one row per CDR3 protein. The table records around 71,000 distinct CDR3 sequences, approximately 7.4% of them present only once. From germline, CDR1 is PRHDT and CDR2 FYEKMQ (reference sequence). V lost 5 bases to trimming and J lost 2 bases; unmatched junction nucleotides: 6. The CDR3 has 14 amino acids.

Sequenced material: PBMCs from the stem cell graft donor, taken from the stem cell graft. The chain combines TRBV13 with TRBJ2-7; 7 positions agree with TRBD1. The receptor comes from a human donor who donated a stem cell graft to a child with acute lymphoblastic leukemia. The chain's CDR3 is CASSPRDSTYEQYF. CDR3 in DNA: TGTGCCAGCAGCCCCAGGGACAGCACCTACGAGCAGTACTTC.